The TCR beta chain under discussion was sequenced for a study of cytomegalovirus exposure and HLA in healthy donors. A remark on this clone: Its antigen is still unknown.

PCR employed 60 Vbeta and 13 Jbeta primers. The repertoire was sequenced with immunoSEQ multiplex PCR; TCRdb's copy has only in-frame clones and lacks some. The data show some 200,000 clones, with approximately 80% seen just once and over 0.65% held by the top ten. This CDR3 has 13 residues. With 6 bases removed from V and 0 bases from J, the gap between germline ends came to 12 bases. Germline CDR1 SQVTM, CDR2 ANQGSEA. General study points: Beyond CMV serostatus, there was no information to go on about immune exposure.

The sequencing sample was made of PBMCs. The chain uses TRBV29-1 and TRBJ2-7, with D maybe TRBD1 (6 bases). This sequence was found in a boy aged 2 to 10 in good health and CMV-seronegative. CDR3 residues: CSVSGEHSYEQYF. CDR3 coding DNA: TGCAGCGTGTCAGGGGAACACTCCTACGAGCAGTACTTC.